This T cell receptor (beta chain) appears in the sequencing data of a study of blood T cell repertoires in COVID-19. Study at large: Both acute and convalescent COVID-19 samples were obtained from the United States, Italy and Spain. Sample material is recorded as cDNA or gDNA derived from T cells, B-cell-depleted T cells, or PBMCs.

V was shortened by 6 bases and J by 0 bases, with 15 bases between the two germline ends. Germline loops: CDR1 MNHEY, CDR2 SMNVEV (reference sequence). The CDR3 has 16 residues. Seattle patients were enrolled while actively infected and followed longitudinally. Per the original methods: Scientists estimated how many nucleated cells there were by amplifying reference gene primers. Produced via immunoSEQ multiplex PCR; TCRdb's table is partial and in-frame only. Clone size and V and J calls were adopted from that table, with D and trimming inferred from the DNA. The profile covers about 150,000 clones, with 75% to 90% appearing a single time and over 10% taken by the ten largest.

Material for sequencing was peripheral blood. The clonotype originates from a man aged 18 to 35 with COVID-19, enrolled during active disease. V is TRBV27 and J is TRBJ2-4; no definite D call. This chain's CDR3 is CASRSGQAIAKNIQYF. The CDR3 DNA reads TGTGCCAGCAGGTCCGGCCAGGCCATAGCCAAAAACATTCAGTACTTC.